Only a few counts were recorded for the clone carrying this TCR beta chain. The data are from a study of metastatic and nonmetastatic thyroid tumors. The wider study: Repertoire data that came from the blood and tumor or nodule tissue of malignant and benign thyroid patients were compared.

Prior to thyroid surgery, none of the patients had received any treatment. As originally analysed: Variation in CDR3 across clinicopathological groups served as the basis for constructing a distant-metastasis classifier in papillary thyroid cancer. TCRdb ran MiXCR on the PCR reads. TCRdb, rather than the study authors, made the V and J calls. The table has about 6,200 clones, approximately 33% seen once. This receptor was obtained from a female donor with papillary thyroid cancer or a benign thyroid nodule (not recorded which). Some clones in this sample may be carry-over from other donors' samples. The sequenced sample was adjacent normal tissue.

As DNA, the CDR3 is TGCGCCAGCAGCCAAGATCGGGAGGTTCCCTACGAGCAGTACTTC. It translates to CASSQDREVPYEQYF. The chain joins TRBV4-1 to TRBJ2-7; TRBD2 agrees at 7 bases. The CDR3 length is 15 residues. Germline V gene lookup returns CDR1 MGHRA and CDR2 YSYEKL. V lost 0 bases, J lost 2 bases, and 4 bases stayed unmatched.